The 27 T cell receptor beta chains presented below share a single source sample, sequenced in a study of T-cell reconstitution after alpha-beta-depleted transplantation in children. Unique molecular identifiers were incorporated during preparation of the TCRbeta library. From the PCR reads, TCRdb called clonotypes with MiXCR, one entry per CDR3 protein. The repertoire has roughly 490,000 distinct CDR3 sequences, roughly an eighth of them found once; the top ten carry 14%. The specimen was PBMCs, mostly from graft donor cells, collected 180 days after TCRalphabeta/CD19-depleted stem cell transplant. All receptors come from a female patient under 10 years old who had a stem cell transplant for aplastic anemia, so the T cells may come from the graft donor.

The chain recombines TRBV24-1 with TRBJ2-3, with D unresolved. V lost 10 bases and J 4 bases, leaving 14 bases between the germline ends. Germline V gene data show CDR1 as KGHDR and CDR2 as SFDVKD. The CDR3 is 13 amino acids. The CDR3, as DNA: TGTGCCACTGGGGTGGGCGGTCCAGATACGCAGTATTTT. Protein product: CATGVGGPDTQYF.

V and J are TRBV5-1 and TRBJ2-1; TRBD2 is a possible D gene (6 bases). The ends were cut back, 4 bases at V and 10 bases at J, with 18 bases in the middle. The CDR3 runs to 14 residues. Germline V gene data show CDR1 as SGHRS and CDR2 as YFSETQ. DNA for the CDR3: TGCGCCAGCAGCCTTTTGGAGGGGCCCAAAGAGCAGTTCTTC. Encoded protein: CASSLLEGPKEQFF.

CDR3 coding DNA: TGTGCCAGCAGCGTTACCAGCGGGTTTTACAATGAGCAGTTCTTC. Translated: CASSVTSGFYNEQFF. The V and J genes are TRBV9 and TRBJ2-1, with D possibly TRBD2 on 6 matching bases. There are 15 residues in the CDR3. Germline loops: CDR1 SGDLS, CDR2 YYNGEE. V lost 2 bases, J lost 4 bases, and 13 bases lay in between.

The chain recombines TRBV9 with TRBJ2-7, with a tentative D call TRBD1 (5 bases). CDR1 and CDR2 from the germline V gene are SGDLS and YYNGEE. The CDR3 sequence is 15 residues long. V lost 0 bases to trimming and J lost 0 bases, with 10 bases between them. This CDR3 reads CASSVAEGASYEQYF. The CDR3 DNA sequence: TGTGCCAGCAGCGTAGCGGAAGGGGCCTCCTACGAGCAGTACTTC. Supplemented by reference TRBV9 and TRBJ2-7, the full variable domain reads DSGVTQTPKHLITATGQRVTLRCSPRSGDLSVYWYQQSLDQGLQFLIQYYNGEERAKGNILERFSAQQFPDLHSELNLSSLELGDSALYFCASSVAEGASYEQYFGPGTRLTVT.

This clonotype was detected only a few times. The chain's CDR3 is CASSLTGLAGTRDTDTQYF. The CDR3 DNA follows: TGTGCCAGCAGCCTTACGGGACTAGCGGGGACTAGGGACACAGATACGCAGTATTTT. The chain has TRBV3-1 and TRBJ2-3, with 13 bases that match TRBD2. Germline CDR1 LGHDT, CDR2 YNNKEL (reference sequence). J was trimmed by 2 bases and V by 4 bases; bases with no gene match: 12. This CDR3 comprises 19 residues.

In its sample, this clonotype was seen a few times. The chain is built from TRBV18 and TRBJ2-1, with a tentative D call TRBD2 (5 bases). V gave up 2 bases and J gave up 0 bases, with 8 bases separating them. The CDR3 has 15 amino acids. CDR1 is KGHSH, CDR2 LQKENI, per germline. The CDR3 coding sequence is TGTGCCAGCTCACCAAGGACTGCCTCCTACAATGAGCAGTTCTTC. Translated: CASSPRTASYNEQFF.

The rearrangement uses TRBV7-9 and TRBJ2-1, with 10 bases that match TRBD2. Germline V CDR1 and CDR2: SEHNR, FQNEAQ (reference sequence). The CDR3 spans 15 residues. V trimming: 5 bases; J trimming: 10 bases; junction bases outside the gene matches: 11. CDR3 residues: CASSKRLAGAREQFF. Written as DNA, the CDR3 is TGTGCCAGCAGCAAGCGGCTAGCGGGAGCTCGGGAGCAGTTCTTC.

This clonotype showed up just a few times. J is TRBJ1-2 and V is TRBV9, with D perhaps TRBD1 (6 bases). Germline values: CDR1 SGDLS, CDR2 YYNGEE. This CDR3 has 13 residues. Between the trimmed V and J ends, which lost 0 bases and 6 bases, there was a span of 9 bases. As DNA, the CDR3 is TGTGCCAGCAGCGTAGGGGCAGGGGATGGCTACACCTTC. Translating gives CASSVGAGDGYTF.

V and J are TRBV30 and TRBJ1-5; no clear D gene. CDR1 GTSNPN and CDR2 SVGIG come from the germline V gene (reference sequence). The V gene lost 2 bases and the J gene lost 4 bases, with 6 bases spanning the gap. The CDR3 contains 12 residues. CDR3 in DNA: TGTGCCTGGAGTTTTGGGAATCAGCCCCAGCATTTT. This gives the protein CAWSFGNQPQHF.

The V and J genes are TRBV20-1 and TRBJ1-6, with 11 bases lining up with TRBD1. The trim removed 5 bases at V and 8 bases at J, leaving 17 bases unmatched. This CDR3 region has 18 residues. Germline V gene lookup returns CDR1 DFQATT and CDR2 SNEGSKA (reference sequence). CDR3 loop: CSALRGQGGLRRYSPLHF. Written as DNA, the CDR3 is TGCAGTGCTCTTCGGGGACAGGGGGGTTTGCGCCGATATTCACCCCTCCACTTT.

This clonotype was seen more than once but under ten times. The V and J genes are TRBV12-3 or TRBV12-4 and TRBJ1-2, with 8 nucleotides matching TRBD1. J gave up 4 bases and V 6 bases, and 10 bases lay outside the gene matches. The CDR3 is 15 amino acids. CDR3 in amino acids: CASSPGQGKSYGYTF. CDR3 DNA sequence: TGTGCCAGCAGCCCAGGACAGGGAAAAAGCTATGGCTACACCTTC.

This clonotype was recorded a few times. The chain uses TRBV29-1 and TRBJ2-7; D not resolved. The CDR3 runs 14 residues. CDR1 is SQVTM and CDR2 is ANQGSEA in the germline V gene. V was shortened by 4 bases and J by 2 bases, with 15 bases between the two germline ends. For the CDR3, the DNA is TGCAGCGTTGGGGTGTTGACGGCCACCTACGAGCAGTACTTC. This translates into CSVGVLTATYEQYF.

This clonotype was counted at least ten times. This chain uses TRBV4-3 with TRBJ2-1; TRBD2 matches at 8 bases. The junction had 11 bases not matched to a gene; V was cut back by 6 bases and J by 4 bases. Germline CDR1 LGHNA, CDR2 YSLEER. This CDR3 is 16 amino acids long. The CDR3 spells CASSPFSGIRYNEQFF. The CDR3 nucleotides read TGCGCCAGCAGTCCTTTTAGCGGGATTCGGTACAATGAGCAGTTCTTC.

This clonotype was observed at least ten times. The genes are TRBV4-3 and TRBJ2-4, with unresolved D. The CDR3 extends over 15 amino acids. The germline V and J ends were trimmed by 3 bases and 0 bases, with 9 bases remaining between them. In germline, CDR1 is LGHNA, CDR2 YSLEER. The CDR3 here is CASSQETTAKNIQYF. The CDR3 bases are TGCGCCAGCAGCCAGGAGACAACAGCCAAAAACATTCAGTACTTC.

The chain couples TRBV28 to TRBJ1-4; D uncertain. V was clipped by 1 base and J by 3 bases, with 12 bases between them. CDR1 and CDR2 (germline): MDHEN, SYDVKM. The CDR3 contains 16 residues. CDR3 sequence: CASSLFGAGSNEKLFF. As DNA, the CDR3 is TGTGCCAGCAGTTTATTCGGTGCAGGCTCTAATGAAAAACTGTTTTTT. Full variable domain (outside the CDR3, taken from reference TRBV28 and TRBJ1-4): DVKVTQSSRYLVKRTGEKVFLECVQDMDHENMFWYRQDPGLGLRLIYFSYDVKMKEKGDIPEGYSVSREKKERFSLILESASTNQTSMYLCASSLFGAGSNEKLFFGSGTQLSVL.

This clonotype was seen more than once but under ten times. J is TRBJ2-7 and V is TRBV6-1; tentatively, D is TRBD2 (6 bases). This CDR3 has 14 residues. V dropped 6 bases and J dropped 3 bases, with 15 bases sitting between them. CDR1 MNHNS and CDR2 SASEGT come from the germline V gene. CDR3 DNA: TGTGCCAGCAGAAAAGGGGCGGGAAACTACGAGCAGTACGTC. As protein: CASRKGAGNYEQYV.

This clonotype appeared a few times. The J gene is TRBJ2-7, the V gene TRBV27, with D perhaps being TRBD1 or TRBD2 (5 bases each). CDR3 length: 14 residues. The ends were cut back, 8 bases at V and 5 bases at J, with 19 bases in the middle. Germline CDR1 MNHEY, CDR2 SMNVEV (reference sequence). The CDR3 sequence: CASGMPGPDHEQYF. CDR3 nucleotide sequence: TGTGCCAGCGGAATGCCGGGACCAGATCACGAGCAGTACTTC.

This chain links TRBV7-2 with TRBJ2-7; TRBD2 might be the D (7 bases). The germline V and J ends were trimmed by 5 bases and 11 bases, with 22 bases remaining between them. Germline V gene lookup returns CDR1 SGHTA and CDR2 FQGNSA. The CDR3 totals 14 residues. The chain's CDR3 is CASSTEVWGGPKYF. CDR3 sequence (DNA): TGTGCCAGCAGCACCGAAGTTTGGGGGGGCCCTAAGTACTTC.

The rearrangement uses TRBV4-2 and TRBJ2-1; D remains unclear. Trimming pared 0 bases from V and 6 bases from J, leaving 9 bases between. The CDR3 consists of 14 residues. Germline CDR1 reads LGHNA; CDR2 reads YNFKEQ. CDR3 bases: TGTGCCAGCAGCCAAGAGGTAGAGCTCAATGAGCAGTTCTTC. Translation: CASSQEVELNEQFF.

This rearrangement joins TRBV15 to TRBJ2-5; no firm D call. Trimming took off 5 bases at V and 2 bases at J, with 9 bases between the two ends. The CDR3 is 13 amino acids. Germline loops: CDR1 LNHNV, CDR2 YYDKDF (reference sequence). The CDR3 nucleotides are TGTGCCACCAGCCCGACACTTCAAGAGACCCAGTACTTC. Amino acid sequence: CATSPTLQETQYF.

As regards this clonotype: At one boundary the junction diverges from the germline segment, which might be a read error. The V and J genes are TRBV15 and TRBJ2-6, with D perhaps matching TRBD1 (6 bases). Looked up from germline, CDR1 is LNHNV and CDR2 is YYDKDF (reference sequence). The CDR3 has 15 amino acids. CDR3 nucleotides: TGTGCCACCAGCGAACAGGGCTCTGGGGCCAACGGCCTGACTTTC. Translated, it gives CATSEQGSGANGLTF.

This clonotype was seen only a few times. J is TRBJ2-2 and V is TRBV5-1; D call uncertain. Germline V CDR1 and CDR2: SGHRS, YFSETQ. The length of the CDR3 is 16 residues. The V gene lost 10 bases and the J gene lost 0 bases, with 19 bases spanning the gap. CDR3 in amino acids: CASSLMGNPNTGELFF. The CDR3 DNA is TGCGCCTCCTCCCTGATGGGGAATCCGAACACCGGGGAGCTGTTTTTT.

This rearrangement joins TRBV28 to TRBJ2-3; tentative D call: TRBD1 (5 bases). The CDR3 is 16 amino acids. CDR1 is MDHEN, CDR2 SYDVKM, per germline. Trimming shortened V by 8 bases and J by 0 bases, and 18 bases separated the two germline ends. The CDR3 protein is CASHPLGLLSTDTQYF. DNA of the CDR3: TGTGCCAGCCACCCACTGGGGCTCCTGAGCACAGATACGCAGTATTTT. The variable domain in full, with the rest retrieved from reference TRBV28 and TRBJ2-3, is DVKVTQSSRYLVKRTGEKVFLECVQDMDHENMFWYRQDPGLGLRLIYFSYDVKMKEKGDIPEGYSVSREKKERFSLILESASTNQTSMYLCASHPLGLLSTDTQYFGPGTRLTVL.

This clonotype turned up a few times. The chain joins TRBV7-8 to TRBJ1-1, with D hard to call. V was cut by 0 bases and J by 8 bases, with 10 bases left in between. Germline V gives CDR1 SGHVS, CDR2 FQNEAQ. CDR3 length: 13 residues. The CDR3 nucleotides are TGTGCCAGCAGCTTAGCCCACCTCGGGGAAGCTTTCTTT. Its protein product is CASSLAHLGEAFF.

The chain couples TRBV7-2 to TRBJ1-2; 7 positions match TRBD1. This CDR3 has 14 residues. J lost 6 bases, V lost 4 bases, and 8 bases had no gene match. Germline V gives CDR1 SGHTA, CDR2 FQGNSA. This CDR3 is CASSSHGTVHGYTF. In DNA, the CDR3 is TGTGCCAGCAGCTCCCACGGGACAGTCCATGGCTACACCTTC.

This clonotype was observed many times. The gene calls are TRBV20-1 and TRBJ1-5; D is unclear. Germline V gene sequence: CDR1 DFQATT, CDR2 SNEGSKA (reference sequence). With 0 bases removed from V and 8 bases from J, the gap between germline ends came to 8 bases. The CDR3 is 12 amino acids. CDR3 amino acids: CSAREERKPQHF. CDR3 DNA: TGCAGTGCTAGAGAAGAGAGGAAGCCCCAGCATTTT.

This chain links TRBV28 with TRBJ2-5; D unclear. This CDR3 comprises 13 residues. With 3 bases removed from V and 4 bases from J, the gap between germline ends came to 9 bases. Germline V gene data show CDR1 as MDHEN and CDR2 as SYDVKM. This chain's CDR3 is CASSLATPETQYF. The CDR3 nucleotides read TGTGCCAGCAGTTTGGCAACCCCAGAGACCCAGTACTTC.